These T cell receptor beta chains were read from a single sample in a study of cytomegalovirus exposure and HLA in healthy donors. Profiling relied on immunoSEQ multiplex PCR, and the TCRdb table lists in-frame clones only, not all of them. The data hold about 160,000 clones, with 80% observed a single time. The sequencing input was PBMCs. These receptors came from a woman between 50 and 59 years old in good health and CMV-seronegative. Both conserved end residues are part of each CDR3. A D gene is named only where the DNA matches it firmly. For some rows the clone size is stated as once, few or many, or as a class when expanded; others skip it.

CDR3 DNA	CDR3 protein	clone size	J gene	V gene	CDR3 length	D gene
TGTGCCAGCAGTTTATACAGTGGAACTGGCTACACCTTC	CASSLYSGTGYTF	NA	TRBJ1-2	TRBV27	13	NA
TGTGCCAGCAGTCCCGGGACTAGCGGGAGTTGGGATACGCAGTATTTT	CASSPGTSGSWDTQYF	NA	TRBJ2-3	TRBV11-2	16	TRBD2
TGTGCCAGCAGTTTACTGGCAACTGAGCAGTTCTTC	CASSLLATEQFF	NA	TRBJ2-1	TRBV28	12	NA
TGTGCCAGCAGCTACGACAGCGACTCTGGAAACACCATATATTTT	CASSYDSDSGNTIYF	once	TRBJ1-3	TRBV7-9	15	NA
TGTGCCAGTAGTATTACCGGGACTAGCGGATACAATGAGCAGTTCTTC	CASSITGTSGYNEQFF	NA	TRBJ2-1	TRBV19	16	TRBD2
TGTGCCAGCAGCCTGCGGACAGGGGGCGGGAATGAGCAGTTCTTC	CASSLRTGGGNEQFF	NA	TRBJ2-1	TRBV13	15	TRBD1
TGCAGCGTTGAAGACGGTAGCAATCAGCCCCAGCATTTT	CSVEDGSNQPQHF	NA	TRBJ1-5	TRBV29-1	13	NA
TGTGCCAGCAGCGCATTCCCAGGGAACACCATATATTTT	CASSAFPGNTIYF	NA	TRBJ1-3	TRBV11-2	13	NA
TGTGCCAGCTCACCACGAGGGGGCTTGCGGGAATCGGGGAATGAGCAGTTCTTC	CASSPRGGLRESGNEQFF	NA	TRBJ2-1	TRBV18	18	NA
TGCAGCGTTAGTAGGGACTCCTCTAACTATGGCTACACCTTC	CSVSRDSSNYGYTF	NA	TRBJ1-2	TRBV29-1	14	NA
TGTGCCAGCAGCGTAGGAGGGGGCACCTACGAGCAGTACTTC	CASSVGGGTYEQYF	once	TRBJ2-7	TRBV9	14	TRBD1
TGTGCCAGCAGCCCTCCCTCCGATGAGCAGTTCTTC	CASSPPSDEQFF	NA	TRBJ2-1	TRBV11-2	12	NA
TGTGCCAGCAGTGGAGAGGCGGGGAGCGGCGACGAGCAGTACTTC	CASSGEAGSGDEQYF	NA	TRBJ2-7	TRBV6-1	15	NA
TGTGCCAGCAGCAAATCAGGGAGGGGTAATCAGGGCTACACCTTC	CASSKSGRGNQGYTF	NA	TRBJ1-2	TRBV6-5	15	NA
TGTGCCAGCAGCTCGACAGGGCACGGGGAGCTGTTTTTT	CASSSTGHGELFF	NA	TRBJ2-2	TRBV7-6	13	TRBD1
TGTGCCAGCAGTTTAAATGCATTCACGGATTCACCCCTCCACTTT	CASSLNAFTDSPLHF	NA	TRBJ1-6	TRBV28	15	NA
TGTGCCAGCAGCACCCTGACTAGCGGGAATGAGCAGTTCTTC	CASSTLTSGNEQFF	NA	TRBJ2-1	TRBV9	14	TRBD2
TGTGCCAGCCGGACAGTTAATCAGCCCCAGCATTTT	CASRTVNQPQHF	NA	TRBJ1-5	TRBV6-1	12	NA
TGTGCCAGCTCAGATACAGGGCGGGATTCACCCCTCCACTTT	CASSDTGRDSPLHF	NA	TRBJ1-6	TRBV18	14	NA
TGTGCCAGCAGCAAAGTAGTCGGGGGCAATCAGCCCCAGCATTTT	CASSKVVGGNQPQHF	NA	TRBJ1-5	TRBV21-1	15	NA
TGTGCCAGCAGTTCAGGGGGCCGGGAAGGAAACACCATATATTTT	CASSSGGREGNTIYF	NA	TRBJ1-3	TRBV7-2	15	TRBD1
TGTGCCATCAGAGACCCCGGGACTAGCGGCTCCTACGAGCAGTACTTC	CAIRDPGTSGSYEQYF	NA	TRBJ2-7	TRBV10-3	16	TRBD2
TGCGCCAGCAGTGAGTCAAGGGGGACTGGAAACACCATATATTTT	CASSESRGTGNTIYF	NA	TRBJ1-3	TRBV10-1	15	NA
TGTGCCAGCATCGGACCGGGGACTGAAGCTTTCTTT	CASIGPGTEAFF	NA	TRBJ1-1	TRBV28	12	NA
TGTGCCAGCAGCTTATCGGGGTGGGAAAACATTCAGTACTTC	CASSLSGWENIQYF	NA	TRBJ2-4	TRBV7-2	14	NA
TGTGCCAGCAGCTCCGCAGTCAGGAATCAGCCCCAGCATTTT	CASSSAVRNQPQHF	NA	TRBJ1-5	TRBV7-2	14	NA
TGTGCCAGCAGCCTCGGACAGGGTTACTACGAGCAGTACTTC	CASSLGQGYYEQYF	NA	TRBJ2-7	TRBV7-2	14	TRBD1
TGTGCCAGCAGCCGCCCTGGCTCCGGGGGAAAATACGAGCAGTACTTC	CASSRPGSGGKYEQYF	NA	TRBJ2-7	TRBV5-4	16	NA
TGTGCCAGCAAAGCGGGGGCGGGGGTTAATGGGAGGGCTTTCTTT	CASKAGAGVNGRAFF	once	TRBJ1-1	TRBV6-5	15	NA
TGTGCCAGCAGCAGTTGGACAGGAGGGACCACAGATACGCAGTATTTT	CASSSWTGGTTDTQYF	NA	TRBJ2-3	TRBV9	16	NA
TGTGCCAGCAGCCCACTGTCAGCGGGGCATACCTACGAGCAGTACTTC	CASSPLSAGHTYEQYF	NA	TRBJ2-7	TRBV5-8	16	TRBD2
TGCGCCAGCAGCCCAGGGAGAATCGGGAGCGGGGGCGCGTACCAAGAGACCCAGTACTTC	CASSPGRIGSGGAYQETQYF	NA	TRBJ2-5	TRBV5-1	20	TRBD2
TGTGCCAGCAGTTTAACCCAGCGTGACGGTTCTGAGTATTTT	CASSLTQRDGSEYF	NA	TRBJ2-3	TRBV28	14	NA
TGCGCCAGCAGCTTGGTTTTAGGACAGGGGGATGAGCAGTTCTTC	CASSLVLGQGDEQFF	NA	TRBJ2-1	TRBV5-1	15	TRBD1
TGCGCCAGCAGCAGAGGGACAGCTGAAGGCTACACCTTC	CASSRGTAEGYTF	NA	TRBJ1-2	TRBV5-1	13	TRBD1
TGTGCCAGCACCATCAGACAATCAACAAACTATGGCTACACCTTC	CASTIRQSTNYGYTF	NA	TRBJ1-2	TRBV2	15	NA
TGCGCCAGCAGCCAAGAAGCTATTAGACAGGGGACCGATGGCTACACCTTC	CASSQEAIRQGTDGYTF	NA	TRBJ1-2	TRBV4-3	17	TRBD1
TGTGCCAGCAGCCAAGCAGGGGGAGGCACCGGGGAGCTGTTTTTT	CASSQAGGGTGELFF	NA	TRBJ2-2	TRBV7-3	15	NA
TGTGCCAGCAGCTTAGCTTGGGGGCGAAATCAATCGTACGAGCAGTACTTC	CASSLAWGRNQSYEQYF	NA	TRBJ2-7	TRBV7-9	17	NA
TGTGCCAGCAGTTACTCGTATTATGCCCACAGGGAGACCCAGTACTTC	CASSYSYYAHRETQYF	NA	TRBJ2-5	TRBV6-5	16	NA
TGTGCCAGCAGTCCAAGACTAGCGGGAGGGTTAGTGGAGCAGTTCTTC	CASSPRLAGGLVEQFF	NA	TRBJ2-1	TRBV27	16	TRBD2
TGTGCCAGCAGCGTTACCGGGACAGGGTACGATCAGCCCCAGCATTTT	CASSVTGTGYDQPQHF	NA	TRBJ1-5	TRBV7-2	16	TRBD1
TGTGCCAGCAGCGTTCCTCCGGGGGGGCCGGGCACAGATACGCAGTATTTT	CASSVPPGGPGTDTQYF	NA	TRBJ2-3	TRBV9	17	TRBD2
TGTGCCAGCAGCCAAGGCCAGGACTATGGCTACACCTTC	CASSQGQDYGYTF	NA	TRBJ1-2	TRBV14	13	NA
TGCAGCGGCGGGACAGGCTATGGCTACACCTTC	CSGGTGYGYTF	NA	TRBJ1-2	TRBV29-1	11	TRBD1
TGCGCCAGCAGTCAGGATCGAGCGGGGGCAAGTGGGACTGAAGCTTTCTTT	CASSQDRAGASGTEAFF	NA	TRBJ1-1	TRBV5-1	17	NA
TGTGCCAGCAGGCTGGGACACTCCTATAATTCACCCCTCCACTTT	CASRLGHSYNSPLHF	NA	TRBJ1-6	TRBV13	15	NA
TGTGCCAGCAGTGCTGGGAGGTGGCTAGCGGGAGGGCCCCGGACAGATACGCAGTATTTT	CASSAGRWLAGGPRTDTQYF	NA	TRBJ2-3	TRBV6-1	20	TRBD2
TGTGCCACCAGCAGAGATAAGGGTGCGGGGGATGAAAAACTGTTTTTT	CATSRDKGAGDEKLFF	NA	TRBJ1-4	TRBV15	16	NA
TGTGCCAGAAGCTTGTACGGCGGGAACAATCAGCCCCAGCATTTT	CARSLYGGNNQPQHF	NA	TRBJ1-5	TRBV5-3	15	NA